This is a list of T cell receptor beta chains from one sample in a study of blood T cells in healthy people across ages. MiXCR, applied by TCRdb to the 5' RACE reads, yields one record per CDR3 protein. Of 1.8 million or so distinct CDR3 sequences in the sample, about two fifths were seen once. Sequencing input: blood. All receptors derive from a human donor in good health. The CDR3 runs from the conserved cysteine through the conserved F or W. The D gene is left open where the match is weak. The size of a clone is reported for some rows only, either as once, few or many, or as a class for expanded clones.

>TRBJ2-5|TRBD2|once|TRBV29-1
CSSLSGGGEETQYF
TGCAGCTCCTTGAGCGGGGGGGGGGAAGAGACCCAGTACTTC
>TRBJ2-6|TRBD1|few|TRBV12-3/TRBV12-4
CASSRRDSNVPTF
TGTGCCAGCAGTCGCCGGGACAGCAACGTCCCGACTTTC
>TRBJ2-3|NA|NA|TRBV5-1
CASRFSEVTTDTQYF
TGCGCCAGCAGGTTTTCAGAGGTCACCACAGATACGCAGTATTTT
>TRBJ2-1|NA|NA|TRBV5-5
CASSTPVNEQFF
TGTGCCAGCAGCACCCCGGTCAATGAGCAGTTCTTC
>TRBJ2-3|TRBD2|NA|TRBV6-5
CASSYSHSGGPPRSTDTQYF
TGTGCCAGCAGTTACTCGCATAGCGGGGGGCCACCGAGGAGCACAGATACGCAGTATTTT
>TRBJ2-7|TRBD2|many|TRBV12-3/TRBV12-4
CASTGGGSYEQYF
TGTGCCAGCACTGGCGGGGGGTCCTACGAGCAGTACTTC
>TRBJ1-2|NA|few|TRBV9
CASGPVRDDGYTF
TGTGCCAGCGGTCCAGTTCGGGACGATGGCTACACCTTC
>TRBJ1-2|NA|few|TRBV4-3
CASSQGPMRGYTF
TGCGCCAGCAGCCAAGGCCCGATGCGTGGCTACACCTTC
>TRBJ2-3|TRBD1|few|TRBV24-1
CATSATGQGRDTQYF
TGTGCCACCAGTGCAACCGGACAGGGGAGAGATACGCAGTATTTT
>TRBJ1-2|NA|NA|TRBV4-3
CASSRETRGADGYTF
TGCGCCAGCAGCCGAGAGACTCGGGGGGCTGATGGCTACACCTTC
>TRBJ1-1|TRBD1|NA|TRBV2
CASSELGTGATEAFF
TGTGCCAGCAGTGAATTAGGGACAGGGGCCACTGAAGCTTTCTTT
>TRBJ1-1|NA|few|TRBV6-5
CATWRGAVKYTEAFF
TGTGCCACCTGGAGGGGGGCCGTAAAATACACTGAAGCTTTCTTT
>TRBJ2-5|NA|many|TRBV3-1
CASSRARRETQYF
TGTGCCAGCAGCCGGGCTCGCAGAGAGACCCAGTACTTC
>TRBJ1-5|NA|NA|TRBV6-2/TRBV6-3
CASSPRGYSNQPQHF
TGTGCCAGCAGTCCGCGGGGTTATAGCAATCAGCCCCAGCATTTT
>TRBJ1-5|NA|few|TRBV6-2/TRBV6-3
CASSPRQNNQPQHF
TGTGCCAGCAGCCCTAGACAGAACAATCAGCCCCAGCATTTT
>TRBJ2-1|NA|NA|TRBV2
CASSFPPSDEQFF
TGTGCCAGCAGTTTTCCTCCTTCGGATGAGCAGTTCTTC
>TRBJ2-5|TRBD1|NA|TRBV24-1
CAASDPSPSDRGRIQETQYF
TGTGCCGCCAGTGATCCCTCACCCTCGGACAGGGGGCGAATACAAGAGACCCAGTACTTC
>TRBJ2-6|NA|few|TRBV7-9
CASSLGGGSGPGDVLTF
TGTGCCAGCAGCTTAGGAGGGGGATCCGGGCCCGGGGACGTCCTGACTTTC
>TRBJ2-1|TRBD2|NA|TRBV24-1
CATSDMAGGYNEQFF
TGTGCCACCAGTGATATGGCGGGGGGCTACAATGAGCAGTTCTTC
>TRBJ2-6|TRBD1|NA|TRBV5-5
CASSLGFGTGSNVLTF
TGTGCCAGCAGCTTGGGCTTCGGGACAGGGTCCAACGTCCTGACTTTC
>TRBJ2-5|NA|many|TRBV6-6
CASRTLGEQYF
TGTGCCAGCAGAACCCTCGGAGAGCAGTACTTC
>TRBJ2-3|NA|NA|TRBV4-1
CASSLRAPSSDTQYF
TGCGCCAGCAGCCTCCGGGCTCCCTCGAGCGATACGCAGTATTTT
>TRBJ2-1|NA|NA|TRBV29-1
CSVASNGQFF
TGCAGCGTTGCTTCTAACGGACAGTTCTTC
>TRBJ2-1|NA|few|TRBV2
CASSELAIGNEQFF
TGTGCCAGCAGTGAATTGGCGATCGGCAATGAGCAGTTCTTC
>TRBJ2-1|TRBD1|NA|TRBV12-3/TRBV12-4
CASRYPGTGMNEQFF
TGTGCCAGCAGATACCCCGGGACAGGGATGAATGAGCAGTTCTTC
>TRBJ2-6|TRBD2|NA|TRBV4-2
CASSQEPGGNSGANVLTF
TGTGCCAGTAGCCAAGAACCGGGGGGGAACTCTGGGGCCAACGTCCTGACTTTC
>TRBJ2-7|NA|many|TRBV6-5
CASSYLRGYLYEQYF
TGTGCCAGCAGTTATCTCCGGGGATACCTGTACGAGCAGTACTTC
>TRBJ2-5|NA|NA|TRBV27
CASGFPGPYQETQYF
TGTGCCAGCGGGTTTCCGGGACCCTACCAAGAGACCCAGTACTTC
>TRBJ1-1|NA|once|TRBV9
CASSAHGNTEAFF
TGTGCCAGCAGCGCTCACGGTAACACTGAAGCTTTCTTT
>TRBJ1-2|NA|NA|TRBV20-1
CSAEWLPHYGYTF
TGCAGTGCTGAGTGGCTACCCCACTATGGCTACACCTTC
>TRBJ2-5|NA|NA|TRBV5-6
CASSYTAVQETQYF
TGTGCCAGCAGCTACACGGCGGTCCAAGAGACCCAGTACTTC
>TRBJ1-5|TRBD1|NA|TRBV2
CASRSQGQPDSNQPQHF
TGTGCCAGCAGGTCACAGGGGCAACCCGATAGCAATCAGCCCCAGCATTTT
>TRBJ1-1|NA|NA|TRBV7-3
CASNLRGGENTEAFF
TGTGCCAGCAACTTAAGAGGTGGGGAGAACACTGAAGCTTTCTTT
>TRBJ2-5|TRBD2|NA|TRBV4-2
CASSQDRSGAETQYF
TGTGCCAGCAGCCAAGACCGCAGCGGGGCTGAGACCCAGTACTTC
>TRBJ2-1|TRBD2|few|TRBV5-1
CASSMTSGGVNSYNEQFF
TGCGCCAGCAGCATGACTAGCGGGGGGGTTAACTCCTACAATGAGCAGTTCTTC
>TRBJ1-2|NA|few|TRBV5-1
CASSLFQTNYGYTF
TGCGCCAGCAGCTTGTTCCAGACTAACTATGGCTACACCTTC
>TRBJ2-1|TRBD2|NA|TRBV5-6
CASRTSAFRNEQFF
TGTGCCAGCAGGACTAGCGCTTTTCGGAATGAGCAGTTCTTC
>TRBJ1-4|TRBD1|NA|TRBV7-9
CASSSDFLTGGATEKLFF
TGTGCCAGCAGCTCAGACTTCTTAACAGGGGGCGCGACTGAAAAACTGTTTTTT
>TRBJ2-1|TRBD1|NA|TRBV20-1
CSARGQGIRVQFF
TGCAGTGCTAGGGGACAGGGAATTAGAGTGCAGTTCTTC
>TRBJ2-4|NA|NA|TRBV14
CASSQDKQRNIQYF
TGTGCCAGCAGCCAAGATAAGCAGAGAAACATTCAGTACTTC
>TRBJ2-7|NA|NA|TRBV7-3
CASSLQTAAYEQYF
TGTGCCAGCAGCTTACAGACAGCGGCCTACGAGCAGTACTTC
>TRBJ1-2|NA|NA|TRBV7-2
CASSPGTFHGYTF
TGTGCCAGCAGCCCCGGGACCTTCCATGGCTACACCTTC
>TRBJ2-3|TRBD2|NA|TRBV4-2
CASTLLAETDTQYF
TGTGCCAGCACCCTACTAGCGGAAACAGATACGCAGTATTTT
>TRBJ2-5|NA|few|TRBV7-2
CASSLSGGGLETQYF
TGTGCCAGCAGCTTAAGCGGCGGGGGCCTAGAGACCCAGTACTTC
>TRBJ2-7|NA|NA|TRBV12-3/TRBV12-4
CASSLRGAWYEQYF
TGTGCCAGCAGTTTGAGGGGGGCTTGGTACGAGCAGTACTTC
>TRBJ2-1|TRBD1|NA|TRBV5-1
CASSLPGQTYNEQFF
TGCGCCAGCAGCTTACCGGGACAGACGTACAATGAGCAGTTCTTC
>TRBJ2-7|NA|many|TRBV7-2
CASSLLYEQYF
TGTGCCAGCAGCTTGCTCTACGAGCAGTACTTC
>TRBJ2-2|NA|NA|TRBV9
CASSVATWTGELFF
TGTGCCAGCAGCGTAGCTACGTGGACCGGGGAGCTGTTTTTT
>TRBJ2-1|NA|NA|TRBV12-3/TRBV12-4
CASSPISGLSEQFF
TGTGCCAGCAGCCCTATTTCGGGCCTCAGTGAGCAGTTCTTC
>TRBJ2-5|TRBD2|NA|TRBV6-6
CASTSPTGTSGETQYF
TGTGCCAGCACCTCGCCTACCGGGACTAGCGGGGAGACCCAGTACTTC
>TRBJ1-4|TRBD1|NA|TRBV12-5
CASGLVPGGNEKLFF
TGTGCTAGTGGTTTGGTACCAGGGGGGAATGAAAAACTGTTTTTT
>TRBJ1-5|NA|NA|TRBV7-2
CASSFQGLDQPQHF
TGTGCCAGCAGCTTCCAGGGGTTGGATCAGCCCCAGCATTTT
>TRBJ1-4|TRBD1|NA|TRBV4-3
CAGSPQQGARGRLFF
TGCGCCGGCAGCCCCCAACAGGGGGCGCGGGGACGACTGTTTTTT
>TRBJ2-7|TRBD2|NA|TRBV6-2/TRBV6-3
CASSHGLADSCEQYF
TGTGCCAGCAGTCATGGACTAGCGGACTCCTGCGAGCAGTACTTC
>TRBJ2-2|NA|NA|TRBV28
CASPPPGHANTGELFF
TGTGCCAGCCCACCCCCCGGGCACGCGAACACCGGGGAGCTGTTTTTT
>TRBJ2-5|TRBD1|NA|TRBV7-9
CASSEQGKETQYF
TGTGCCAGCAGCGAACAGGGGAAGGAGACCCAGTACTTC
>TRBJ2-1|TRBD2|few|TRBV9
CASSGGGARNYNEQFF
TGTGCCAGCAGCGGGGGAGGGGCCCGCAACTACAATGAGCAGTTCTTC